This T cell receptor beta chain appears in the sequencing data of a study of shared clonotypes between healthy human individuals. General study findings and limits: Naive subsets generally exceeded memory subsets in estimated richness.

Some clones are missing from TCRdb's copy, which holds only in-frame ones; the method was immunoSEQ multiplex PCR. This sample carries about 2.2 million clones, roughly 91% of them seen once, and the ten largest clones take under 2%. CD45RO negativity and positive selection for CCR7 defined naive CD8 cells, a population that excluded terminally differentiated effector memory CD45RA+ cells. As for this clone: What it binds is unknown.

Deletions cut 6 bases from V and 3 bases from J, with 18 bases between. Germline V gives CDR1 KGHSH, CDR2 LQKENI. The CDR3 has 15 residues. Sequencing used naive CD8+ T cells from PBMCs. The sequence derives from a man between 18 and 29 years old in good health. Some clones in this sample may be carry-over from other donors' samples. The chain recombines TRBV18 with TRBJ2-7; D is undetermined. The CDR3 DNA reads TGTGCCAGCTCGCCCATACCTGACGGAAACTACGAGCAGTACTTC. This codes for CASSPIPDGNYEQYF. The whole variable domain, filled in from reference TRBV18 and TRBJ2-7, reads NAGVMQNPRHLVRRRGQEARLRCSPMKGHSHVYWYRQLPEEGLKFMVYLQKENIIDESGMPKERFSAEFPKEGPSILRIQQVVRGDSAAYFCASSPIPDGNYEQYFGPGTRLTVT.